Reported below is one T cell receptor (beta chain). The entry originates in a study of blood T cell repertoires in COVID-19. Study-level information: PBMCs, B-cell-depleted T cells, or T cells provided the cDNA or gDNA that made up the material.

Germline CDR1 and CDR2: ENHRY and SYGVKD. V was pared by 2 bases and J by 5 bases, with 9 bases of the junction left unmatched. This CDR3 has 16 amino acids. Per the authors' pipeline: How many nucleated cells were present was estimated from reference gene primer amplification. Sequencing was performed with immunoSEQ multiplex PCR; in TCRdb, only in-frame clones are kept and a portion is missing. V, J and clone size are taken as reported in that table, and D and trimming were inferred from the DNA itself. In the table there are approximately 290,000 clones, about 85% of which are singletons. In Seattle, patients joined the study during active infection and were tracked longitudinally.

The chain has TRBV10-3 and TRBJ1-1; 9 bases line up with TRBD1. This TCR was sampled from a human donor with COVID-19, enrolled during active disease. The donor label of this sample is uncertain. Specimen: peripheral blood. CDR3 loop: CAISETGGASDTEAFF. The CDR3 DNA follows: TGTGCCATCAGTGAGACAGGGGGCGCGTCCGATACTGAAGCTTTCTTT.